This T cell receptor beta chain came from a study of vaccination and CD4 T cells after COVID-19 (dated 2022 in TCRdb). In terms of the full investigation: The convalescent cohort comprised six males and four females, including two Hispanic individuals, seven Caucasians, two Asians and one multiracial person. Overlapping spike peptide pools from SARS-CoV-2 and from the common cold coronaviruses HCoV-NL63, HCoV-OC43 and HCoV-229E were used as culture stimuli. Post-COVID blood samples from convalescent patients were collected a median of around 100 days after diagnosis, with a range of roughly 35 to 180 days. Participants received two doses of either the Pfizer-BioNTech BNT162b2 vaccine (n=8) or the Moderna mRNA-1273 vaccine (n=2). Control cultures used a CEFX viral epitope pool as positive control, an HIV-1 Nef peptide pool as negative control, or no peptide. Post-vaccine blood samples were taken a median of 72 days after the second vaccine dose, with a range of roughly 13 to 250 days. In under 13 COVID-19 convalescent patients and a handful of infection-naive healthy vaccine recipients, researchers compared the spike-specific CD4+ TCR repertoire from before mRNA vaccination with the repertoire from after. At the TCR clonotype level, an earlier paper using these donors assessed memory CD4+ T cell crossreactivity between SARS-CoV-2 and common cold coronavirus spike proteins. What the study reported, not specific to this receptor: Of the vaccine-specific clones found in convalescent patients, nearly all (304 of 307) were mono-reactive for SARS-CoV-2 spike instead of being cross-reactive with common cold coronaviruses. Among the post-vaccine SARS-CoV-2-reactive clones in convalescent patients, a median approximately 86% showed up only after vaccination, which suggests vaccine-specific priming. The study included relatively few convalescent patients and did not analyze early timepoints after natural infection. The median number of SARS-CoV-2-reactive clonotypes rose from 20 to 25 after infection to 38 after vaccination, but the change was not significant.

Explained via the paper, the treatment or condition label denotes: roughly 10-day PBMC culture with coronavirus spike peptide pools or control peptides (ViraFEST assay). CD4+ T cells from unexposed donors were collected before the COVID-19 pandemic (2011-2018). The ViraFEST assay, used in the study, expanded antigen-specific T cells with peptide pools and then identified the expanded clonotypes through TCR sequencing. Each well held millions of PBMCs cultured with roughly 10 ug/ml peptide pools in IMDM containing 5% human AB serum and approximately 10 IU/ml IL-2. Half of the culture medium was replaced with fresh IL-2-containing medium on days 3 and 7. CD4+ T cells were isolated after 10 days of culture through negative selection using the EasySep CD4+ T cell isolation kit. Unexposed donor CD4+ T cells were tested for reactivity to SARS-CoV-2 S and N and four common cold coronavirus spike pools, as cell number allowed. PBMCs were separated from whole blood using Ficoll-Paque Plus gradient centrifugation and then either used fresh or cryopreserved at -140C. In general, triplicate wells were set up for every culture condition. The leukapheresis product used for the unexposed donors was purchased from a commercial source.

Points on this clonotype: It lacks a known antigen. Base-call qualities are not available, and no considerably larger clone is one nucleotide away.

CDR1 and CDR2 are read off the germline V gene as SGHTS and YDEGEE. Trimming costs V 5 bases and J 5 bases, and their ends lie 10 bases apart. There are 13 amino acids in the CDR3, from cysteine to phenylalanine inclusive. Only the CDR3 DNA stays, 39 bases, in frame from base 1. Preparation of the library involved PCR. At the Johns Hopkins FTIC core, DNA from the cultured CD4+ T cells underwent TCR sequencing with the Oncomine TCR Beta short-read assay. Genomic DNA was extracted from the cultured CD4+ T cells with the QIAamp micro DNA kit. Oncomine TCR Beta libraries from cultured CD4+ T cells were pooled with unique dual indexes and sequenced on an Illumina iSeq 100. The study's processing was this. Non-productive sequences were filtered out, and CDR3s that did not start with C, did not end with F or W, or were shorter than 7 amino acids were discarded. The MANAFEST web application identified antigen-specific clonotypes by comparing peptide-stimulated wells against reference wells and other culture wells. An FDR below 0.05, an odds ratio above 5, and a productive frequency above 0.1% in at least two of three replicate wells were required for clones to be considered positive. A clonotype counted as cross-reactive if it showed significant expansion both in the SARS-CoV-2 spike wells and in at least one common cold coronavirus spike condition. Similarity between CDR3 sequences was evaluated in R version 3.6.1 using Levenshtein distances (stringdist) and unrooted phylogenetic trees (ape). The raw public reads went through TCRdb reprocessing: fastp at Q25, MiXCR clone calling, in-frame beta chains kept. Merged by CDR3 protein, the rows form single entries marked with the most common genes and DNA. Here the V and J calls rest on TCRdb's processing, not on the authors' analysis. The table for this sample lists approximately 9,500 distinct CDR3 sequences; roughly 50% of them were counted only once. The ten largest clonotypes hold roughly 25% of the sample.

Source material: CD4+ T cells from blood, cultured in vitro. The chain employs TRBV5-8 and TRBJ2-2; no confident D gene assignment can be made. The TCR sequence derives from a human donor in good health. The base sequence is TGTGCCAGCAGATCGGTGGGGACCGGGGAGCTGTTTTTT. This is translated as CASRSVGTGELFF.